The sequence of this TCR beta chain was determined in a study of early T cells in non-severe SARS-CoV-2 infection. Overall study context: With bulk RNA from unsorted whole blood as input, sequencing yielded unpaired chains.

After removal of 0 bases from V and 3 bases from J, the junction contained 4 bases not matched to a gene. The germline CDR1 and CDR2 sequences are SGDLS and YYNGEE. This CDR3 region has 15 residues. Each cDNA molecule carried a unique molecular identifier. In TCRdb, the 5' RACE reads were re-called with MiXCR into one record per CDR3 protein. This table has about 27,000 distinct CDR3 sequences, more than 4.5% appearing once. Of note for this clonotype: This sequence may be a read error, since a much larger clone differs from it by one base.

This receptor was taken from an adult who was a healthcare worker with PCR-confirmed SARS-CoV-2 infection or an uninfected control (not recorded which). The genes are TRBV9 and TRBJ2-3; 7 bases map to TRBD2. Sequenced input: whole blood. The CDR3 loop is CASSVDWGGTDTQYF. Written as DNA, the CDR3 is TGTGCCAGCAGCGTAGATTGGGGAGGGACAGATACGCAGTATTTT.